These T cell receptor beta chains were read from a single sample in a study of cytomegalovirus exposure and HLA in healthy donors. The table came from immunoSEQ multiplex PCR; TCRdb's copy has only in-frame clones and leaves some out. The sample consists of 60,000 to 70,000 clones, 55% to 70% of them appearing once. The sample was PBMCs. All receptors come from a woman between 45 and 60 years old in good health and CMV-seronegative. Both conserved end residues are part of each CDR3. The order of the fields is V gene, D gene, J gene, clone size, CDR3 protein, CDR3 DNA. A D gene is named only where the DNA matches it firmly. A row's size may be missing; if present it is once, few, many or a size class.

TRBV5-1	.	TRBJ2-7	.	CASSEQTYEQYF	TGCGCCAGCAGTGAGCAAACCTACGAGCAGTACTTC
TRBV10-3	TRBD2	TRBJ2-7	.	CAIKSSGSYEQYF	TGTGCCATCAAGTCTAGCGGGAGTTACGAGCAGTACTTC
TRBV5-4	TRBD1	TRBJ2-5	.	CASSFRTGRETQYF	TGTGCCAGCAGCTTCCGGACAGGGCGGGAGACCCAGTACTTC
TRBV6-6	TRBD1	TRBJ1-1	.	CASSRTGSNTEAFF	TGTGCCAGCAGTCGGACAGGATCGAACACTGAAGCTTTCTTT
TRBV19	.	TRBJ2-3	.	CASSPGGWTDTQYF	TGTGCCAGTAGTCCCGGGGGATGGACAGATACGCAGTATTTT
TRBV11-2	.	TRBJ2-7	few	CASSGFRVYEQYF	TGTGCCAGCAGCGGTTTCAGGGTGTACGAGCAGTACTTC
TRBV5-1	.	TRBJ2-7	few	CASSLDLLGAGEQYF	TGCGCCAGCAGCTTGGACCTTCTAGGGGCCGGCGAGCAGTACTTC
TRBV29-1	TRBD1	TRBJ1-2	few	CSVGDRDYGYTF	TGCAGCGTGGGGGACAGGGACTATGGCTACACCTTC
TRBV11-2	.	TRBJ2-1	.	CASSLERGLTMLF	TGTGCCAGCAGCTTAGAACGAGGGTTAACGATGCTCTTC
TRBV4-3	.	TRBJ2-1	.	CASSQDWRLGSNEQFF	TGCGCCAGCAGCCAAGATTGGAGACTAGGCTCCAATGAGCAGTTCTTC
TRBV21-1	.	TRBJ1-5	.	CASSRPLSSVWTGAGQNQPQHF	TGTGCCAGCAGCCGCCCACTTTCTTCCGTCTGGACAGGGGCCGGCCAGAATCAGCCCCAGCATTTT
TRBV15	.	TRBJ2-1	.	CATSIGSWNEQFF	TGTGCCACCAGCATTGGCAGTTGGAATGAGCAGTTCTTC
TRBV5-6	TRBD2	TRBJ2-5	.	CASTDARPSGGETQYF	TGTGCCAGCACCGATGCCCGGCCTAGCGGAGGGGAGACCCAGTACTTC
TRBV19	.	TRBJ2-1	.	CASSIRTASYNEQFF	TGTGCCAGTAGTATTAGGACAGCCTCCTACAATGAGCAGTTCTTC
TRBV29-1	.	TRBJ1-1	.	CSVEGPMNTEAFF	TGCAGCGTTGAAGGGCCCATGAACACTGAAGCTTTCTTT
TRBV6-5	TRBD1	TRBJ2-7	once	CASSPRTGGIYEQYF	TGTGCCAGCAGTCCCCGGACAGGGGGAATCTACGAGCAGTACTTC
TRBV30	.	TRBJ1-5	.	CAWSRQYRGNQPQHF	TGTGCCTGGAGTAGGCAGTATCGGGGCAATCAGCCCCAGCATTTT
TRBV29-1	TRBD1	TRBJ1-1	.	CSALRQGYTEAFF	TGCAGCGCCCTGCGACAGGGATACACTGAAGCTTTCTTT
TRBV5-1	TRBD2	TRBJ2-5	.	CASSGASGGETQYF	TGCGCCAGCAGCGGTGCGTCGGGGGGAGAGACCCAGTACTTC
TRBV7-2	TRBD2	TRBJ2-7	.	CASSLVGAGGREQYF	TGTGCCAGCAGCTTAGTCGGAGCGGGAGGGCGCGAGCAGTACTTC
TRBV6-1	TRBD2	TRBJ2-7	.	CASSVASGESYEQYF	TGTGCCAGCAGTGTGGCTAGCGGAGAGTCCTACGAGCAGTACTTC
TRBV5-1	.	TRBJ1-1	.	CASSPSRVETEAFF	TGCGCCAGCAGCCCCAGCCGGGTTGAGACTGAAGCTTTCTTT
TRBV10-3	.	TRBJ1-3	few	CAISEGASSGNTIYF	TGTGCCATCAGTGAGGGGGCGAGCTCTGGAAACACCATATATTTT
TRBV2	.	TRBJ1-5	.	CASQRGATGKDQPQHF	TGTGCCAGCCAAAGGGGAGCGACAGGTAAAGATCAGCCCCAGCATTTT
TRBV4-2	.	TRBJ1-1	.	CASSQQVRGTEAFF	TGTGCCAGCAGCCAACAGGTCAGGGGCACTGAAGCTTTCTTT
TRBV27	TRBD2	TRBJ2-5	few	CASSQRGQETQYF	TGTGCCAGCAGCCAGCGGGGCCAAGAGACCCAGTACTTC
TRBV15	TRBD2	TRBJ2-3	.	CATSRMTSGISTDTQYF	TGTGCCACCAGCAGAATGACTAGCGGGATAAGCACAGATACGCAGTATTTT
TRBV29-1	TRBD1	TRBJ2-7	medium-sized	CSATGANSYEQYF	TGCAGCGCAACAGGGGCCAACTCCTACGAGCAGTACTTC
TRBV5-6	TRBD1	TRBJ1-1	few	CASSQDRGLRTEAFF	TGTGCCAGCAGCCAAGACAGGGGGCTTAGGACTGAAGCTTTCTTT
TRBV4-3	.	TRBJ2-7	many	CASSRWGGTYEQYF	TGCGCCAGCAGCCGATGGGGCGGAACCTACGAGCAGTACTTC
TRBV9	TRBD1	TRBJ2-7	.	CASSGADRGDPYEQYF	TGTGCCAGCAGCGGAGCAGACAGGGGGGACCCCTACGAGCAGTACTTC
TRBV7-3	TRBD2	TRBJ2-7	few	CASSPTSGTSYEQYF	TGTGCCAGCAGCCCGACTAGCGGGACGTCCTACGAGCAGTACTTC
TRBV7-2	TRBD2	TRBJ2-5	.	CASSLGWTSSRETQYF	TGTGCCAGCAGCTTAGGGTGGACTAGCTCCAGAGAGACCCAGTACTTC
TRBV15	TRBD1	TRBJ1-1	few	CATSRVAGGTEAFF	TGTGCCACCAGCAGAGTGGCAGGGGGCACTGAAGCTTTCTTT
TRBV10-3	.	TRBJ2-7	.	CAISEVETVSYEQYF	TGTGCCATCAGTGAGGTCGAGACAGTCAGCTACGAGCAGTACTTC
TRBV28	.	TRBJ1-1	few	CATNFLEARNTEAFF	TGTGCCACCAACTTCCTCGAGGCGAGGAACACTGAAGCTTTCTTT
TRBV4-3	.	TRBJ2-3	.	CASSQLGAGRGDTQYF	TGCGCCAGCAGCCAACTGGGAGCGGGCCGTGGGGATACGCAGTATTTT
TRBV5-1	TRBD1	TRBJ2-7	.	CASSLAPSGTGSDEQYF	TGCGCCAGCAGCTTGGCTCCCTCCGGGACAGGGAGCGACGAGCAGTACTTC
TRBV19	TRBD1	TRBJ1-2	few	CASNPSRGANYGYTF	TGTGCCAGTAACCCCTCCAGGGGGGCGAACTATGGCTACACCTTC